A selection of T cell receptor beta chains follows, all from one sample in a study of response to subunit inactivated influenza vaccine. TCRdb independently ran MiXCR on the RT-PCR reads; one entry per CDR3 protein. In the table there are 650,000 to 800,000 distinct CDR3 sequences, 18% of which are singletons. Sequencing used PBMCs from blood, obtained 5 to 6 days after vaccination. Every receptor here comes from a man aged 50 to 60 who received an inactivated influenza vaccine. Both conserved end residues are part of each CDR3. A D gene is named only where the DNA matches it firmly. Clone size is not always given. Where it is, it says once, few, many or a class for expanded clones.

D	J	V	size	DNA	CDR3
TRBD2	TRBJ2-3	TRBV15	many	TGTGCCACCAGCAGAGTGTCCGGACTAGCGGAGAGCACAGATACGCAGTATTTT	CATSRVSGLAESTDTQYF
-	TRBJ2-1	TRBV5-8	-	TGTGCCAGCAGCTTGGCAGCTTCCACCTACAATGAGCAGTTCTTC	CASSLAASTYNEQFF
-	TRBJ2-7	TRBV11-3	few	TGTGCCAGCAGCCACGGCCCGGGGGCTGAGCAGTACTTC	CASSHGPGAEQYF
TRBD2	TRBJ2-7	TRBV10-2	many	TGCGCCAGCAGTGACGTGGGGGGGACCGAGCAGTACTTC	CASSDVGGTEQYF
TRBD2	TRBJ2-1	TRBV5-5	-	TGTGCCAGCAGCTTGGTGACGGGGGGTGAGCAGTTCTTC	CASSLVTGGEQFF
-	TRBJ1-1	TRBV12-3/TRBV12-4	few	TGTGCCAGCGCCCCCGCTGGGAGAGGTGGTGGCACTGAAGCTTTCTTT	CASAPAGRGGGTEAFF
-	TRBJ2-1	TRBV9	few	TGTGCCAGCAGCGGGGGACCTAAGCAGTTCTTC	CASSGGPKQFF
-	TRBJ2-5	TRBV12-3/TRBV12-4	few	TGTGCCAGCAGTAAAGGGGGGCGAGAGACCCAGTACTTC	CASSKGGRETQYF
TRBD2	TRBJ2-2	TRBV25-1	few	TGTGCCAGCAGTGAATGGGAGGGCCCGAACACCGGGGAGCTGTTTTTT	CASSEWEGPNTGELFF
-	TRBJ2-3	TRBV2	-	TGTGCCAGCAACCAGGGGACTGGGTGGGAAGATACGCAGTATTTT	CASNQGTGWEDTQYF
-	TRBJ2-1	TRBV7-9	many	TGTGCCAGCAGGTCCGGGACTCATAACAATGAGCAGTTCTTC	CASRSGTHNNEQFF
-	TRBJ2-1	TRBV15	few	TGTGCCACCAGCAGAGACCCAATCGTAGGGAATGAGCAGTTCTTC	CATSRDPIVGNEQFF
TRBD1	TRBJ2-7	TRBV27	-	TGTGCCAGCAGTACACTCCCGGCGACAGGGTCCTACGAGCAGTACTTC	CASSTLPATGSYEQYF
-	TRBJ2-7	TRBV29-1	few	TGCAGCGTGAGTGGAGACTCCTACGAGCAGTACTTC	CSVSGDSYEQYF
TRBD2	TRBJ2-7	TRBV5-4	-	TGTGCCAGCAGCTCCGCAGCGGGACCGCTCTCCTACGAGCAGTACTTC	CASSSAAGPLSYEQYF
TRBD2	TRBJ2-7	TRBV6-1	many	TGTGCCAGCAGACCCGGGACTAGCGGCCCCTACGAGCAGTACTTC	CASRPGTSGPYEQYF
-	TRBJ2-6	TRBV11-1	few	TGTGCCAGCAGCTACCGAAGGGGGGGACAGTCCCGGGACTGGGCCAACGTCCTGACTTTC	CASSYRRGGQSRDWANVLTF
-	TRBJ2-3	TRBV29-1	-	TGCAGCGTTGAACCGGGACTTAGAGGATTTGCAGATACGCAGTATTTT	CSVEPGLRGFADTQYF
-	TRBJ2-2	TRBV20-1	many	TGCAGTGCTAGAGGGGGCGTTGTTGCCGGGGAGCTGTTTTTT	CSARGGVVAGELFF
-	TRBJ1-5	TRBV2	-	TGTGCCAGCAGGCAAGGGGTTCAGCCCCAGCATTTT	CASRQGVQPQHF
-	TRBJ2-7	TRBV5-6	-	TGTGCCAGCGGGCCCTCGGACTACGAGCAGTACTTC	CASGPSDYEQYF
TRBD1	TRBJ2-2	TRBV6-2/TRBV6-3	-	TGTGCCAGCAGTCACCCGGGACAGTACACCGGGGAGCTGTTTTTT	CASSHPGQYTGELFF
-	TRBJ1-3	TRBV7-9	few	TGTGCCAGCAGCTTAGGAAGCGCGACTGGAAACACCATATATTTT	CASSLGSATGNTIYF
-	TRBJ1-5	TRBV10-2	-	TGCGCCAGCAAGGTCGGGGTCGGGGGGCGACCCCATGGCAATCAGCCCCAGCATTTT	CASKVGVGGRPHGNQPQHF
-	TRBJ2-3	TRBV7-2	few	TGTGCCAGCACTCCAATGAGGGTGGGAGTTACGCAGTATTTT	CASTPMRVGVTQYF
-	TRBJ2-1	TRBV12-3/TRBV12-4	-	TGTGCCAGCAGTCTTGACAGCATTGAGCAGTTCTTC	CASSLDSIEQFF
-	TRBJ2-2	TRBV19	once	TGTGCCAGTAGTAATCTAGCACTGAACACCGGGGAGCTGTTTTTT	CASSNLALNTGELFF
TRBD1	TRBJ1-2	TRBV12-3/TRBV12-4	few	TGTGCCAGCAGTTCCCGGGACAGGGCGTGGGGCTACACCTTC	CASSSRDRAWGYTF
TRBD1	TRBJ2-7	TRBV15	few	TGTGCCACCAGCAGGGAGGACAGGGTCGAGCAGTACTTC	CATSREDRVEQYF
TRBD2	TRBJ2-5	TRBV7-9	few	TGTGCCAGCAGCACCTCTAGCGGGGCGGTTAGAGAGACCCAGTACTTC	CASSTSSGAVRETQYF
-	TRBJ2-3	TRBV12-3/TRBV12-4	few	TGTGCCAGCAGTCCCCTTCGGCACACGCAGTATTTT	CASSPLRHTQYF
-	TRBJ2-5	TRBV20-1	few	TGCAGTGCTAGAGTGATTAGGGGACACCTTAAAGAGACCCAGTACTTC	CSARVIRGHLKETQYF
TRBD1	TRBJ1-6	TRBV10-3	many	TGTGCCATCAGTGAGCCCCGGACAGGGGGCGATTCACCCCTCCACTTT	CAISEPRTGGDSPLHF
TRBD2	TRBJ2-1	TRBV7-2	many	TGTGCCAGCAGCTTAGACGGGAGGAATGAGCAGTTCTTC	CASSLDGRNEQFF
-	TRBJ2-2	TRBV5-1	few	TGCGCCAGCAGCTTGAGTTTCGGGACCGGGGAGCTGTTTTTT	CASSLSFGTGELFF
-	TRBJ2-2	TRBV7-3	-	TGTGCCAGCAGCTTAAGCCCCCCACAGGGTGCCGGGGAGCTGTTTTTT	CASSLSPPQGAGELFF
-	TRBJ2-3	TRBV10-3	-	TGTGCCATCAGTGATCTCGATACGCAGTATTTT	CAISDLDTQYF
-	TRBJ1-1	TRBV3-1	few	TGTGCCAGCAGCCAAGTGGACAGGAACACTGAAGCTTTCTTT	CASSQVDRNTEAFF
-	TRBJ2-7	TRBV20-1	few	TGCAGTGCTAGACCTCGGGCTCCCGCAGGCTCCTACGAGCAGTACTTC	CSARPRAPAGSYEQYF
-	TRBJ2-2	TRBV7-6	-	TGTGCCAGCAGCTTAGCGCTCACAGGCAAGACTCCGAACACCGGGGAGCTGTTTTTT	CASSLALTGKTPNTGELFF
TRBD1	TRBJ2-3	TRBV12-3/TRBV12-4	many	TGTGCCAGCAGTTTGACAGGGGCAACAGATACGCAGTATTTT	CASSLTGATDTQYF
TRBD2	TRBJ2-3	TRBV11-2	few	TGTGCCAGCAGCTTTCGGACTAGCCCCAGCACAGATACGCAGTATTTT	CASSFRTSPSTDTQYF
TRBD2	TRBJ2-5	TRBV9	-	TGTGCCAGCAGCGTAGGTCTAGCGGACCAAGAGACCCAGTACTTC	CASSVGLADQETQYF
TRBD2	TRBJ2-2	TRBV10-2	-	TGCGCCACGACTAGCGGGGGGGTAGCCGGGGAGCTGTTTTTT	CATTSGGVAGELFF
-	TRBJ2-1	TRBV30	many	TGTGCCTGGAACAGTTACAATGAGCAGTTCTTC	CAWNSYNEQFF
-	TRBJ2-3	TRBV7-2	-	TGTGCCAGCAGCTTAGCAGGGACCCCTCCAGATACGCAGTATTTT	CASSLAGTPPDTQYF
-	TRBJ2-1	TRBV5-1	many	TGCGCCAGCAGCCGGGGAGGGGGCTCGGTCTCCTACAATGAGCAGTTCTTC	CASSRGGGSVSYNEQFF
TRBD2	TRBJ2-1	TRBV9	many	TGTGCCAGCAGCGTAGGGGCTAGCGGATCCTACAATGAGCAGTTCTTC	CASSVGASGSYNEQFF
-	TRBJ1-1	TRBV29-1	few	TGCAGCGCCACCGTGATTGGAGCTTTCTTT	CSATVIGAFF
-	TRBJ1-1	TRBV6-1	-	TGTGCCAGCAGACTACAGGGATCCACTGAAGCTTTCTTT	CASRLQGSTEAFF
-	TRBJ2-1	TRBV20-1	-	TGCAGTGTAAAGGGGCGGACCAACAATGAGCAGTTCTTC	CSVKGRTNNEQFF
TRBD1	TRBJ2-3	TRBV5-1	many	TGCGCCAGCAGGACGGGACAGGGGCGCACAGATACGCAGTATTTT	CASRTGQGRTDTQYF
TRBD2	TRBJ2-1	TRBV5-1	few	TGCGCCAGCAGTCAAGCCCTAGCGGAGATCAATGAGCAGTTCTTC	CASSQALAEINEQFF
-	TRBJ1-5	TRBV15	once	TGTGCCACCAGCAGAACGGTGGGGTTTCAGCCCCAGCATTTT	CATSRTVGFQPQHF
TRBD2	TRBJ2-7	TRBV20-1	-	TGCAGTGCTAGTGGGCTAGCGGCCTCCTACGAGCAGTACTTC	CSASGLAASYEQYF
-	TRBJ2-3	TRBV6-5	few	TGTGCCAGCAGTTACGCTAGCACAGATACGCAGTATTTT	CASSYASTDTQYF
TRBD2	TRBJ2-1	TRBV7-2	-	TGTGCCAGCAGCTTAGCCGGGCTAGCGGGAGGGGCGAGCTCCTACAATGAGCAGTTCTTC	CASSLAGLAGGASSYNEQFF